The following is a TCR beta chain sequence with its context. These data come from a study of blood T cell repertoires in COVID-19. Study-level background: Both acute and convalescent COVID-19 samples were obtained from the United States, Italy and Spain. PBMCs, B-cell-depleted T cells, or T cells provided the cDNA or gDNA that made up the material.

The CDR3 is 15 amino acids. Germline loops: CDR1 MDHEN, CDR2 SYDVKM. V lost 4 bases and J 0 bases, leaving 10 bases between the germline ends. TCRdb keeps only in-frame clones here, not all; method: immunoSEQ multiplex PCR. Altogether 150,000 to 200,000 clones are present, 85% being singletons, with the ten largest covering 3% to 3.5%. The TCR sequence derives from a human donor with acute or convalescent COVID-19. The donor label of this sample is uncertain. The sequencing input was peripheral blood. This chain links TRBV28 with TRBJ1-5; D is ambiguous. CDR3 sequence: CASSSGVFSNQPQHF. Here the CDR3 DNA reads TGTGCCAGCAGTTCCGGGGTTTTTAGCAATCAGCCCCAGCATTTT.